A single sample is the source of the 7 T cell receptor beta chains below, sequenced in a study of immune evolution from preneoplasia to lung adenocarcinoma. Method: immunoSEQ multiplex PCR; TCRdb's copy keeps in-frame clones and lacks some. Here the sample spans around 5,000 clones, roughly 90% being singletons. Sequencing was performed on FFPE invasive lung adenocarcinoma tissue. Source of these receptors: a person aged 45 to 59 with lung adenocarcinoma.

This chain uses TRBV6-5 with TRBJ1-1; 7 positions match TRBD1. Germline values: CDR1 MNHEY, CDR2 SVGAGI. J was trimmed by 8 bases and V by 6 bases; bases with no gene match: 6. CDR3 length equals 12 residues. Here the CDR3 DNA reads TGTGCCAGCAGCCGACGGGACAGAGAAGCTTTCTTT. This translates into CASSRRDREAFF.

J is TRBJ2-1 and V is TRBV6-5, with 13 bases matching TRBD2. J gave up 6 bases and V 5 bases, and 4 bases lay outside the gene matches. Germline-derived CDR1 and CDR2 are MNHEY and SVGAGI. This CDR3 spans 15 amino acids. The DNA for the CDR3 is TGTGCCAGCAGTATACTAGCGGGGGGGCGCAATGAGCAGTTCTTC. The encoded protein is CASSILAGGRNEQFF.

The rearrangement links TRBV9 to TRBJ2-6, with 7 bases matching TRBD1. The CDR3 consists of 15 residues. The ends lost 3 bases at V and 0 bases at J; junction bases unmatched: 0. Germline V gives CDR1 SGDLS, CDR2 YYNGEE. This CDR3 is CASSAGGSGANVLTF. CDR3 DNA sequence: TGTGCCAGCAGCGCAGGGGGCTCTGGGGCCAACGTCCTGACTTTC.

This rearrangement joins TRBV28 to TRBJ2-3; 7 nucleotides agree with TRBD2. The length of the CDR3 is 15 residues. The V and J ends lost 5 bases and 2 bases, in that order; junction bases with no gene match: 7. CDR1 MDHEN and CDR2 SYDVKM come from the germline V gene. The DNA of the CDR3 is TGTGCCAGCAGTCCCCCAGCGGGACTCACAGATACGCAGTATTTT. This encodes CASSPPAGLTDTQYF.

The J gene is TRBJ2-7, the V gene TRBV21-1; no DNA check was done on the table's D call, TRBD1. TRBV21-1 is recorded as a pseudogene. This CDR3 is built from 14 residues. CDR3 bases: TGTGCCAGCAGCACCGTTAGGGGGTGCTACGAGCAGTACTTC. Its protein product is CASSTVRGCYEQYF.

This chain uses TRBV13 with TRBJ2-2; D not certain. The length of the CDR3 is 14 residues. Germline assignment: CDR1 PRHDT and CDR2 FYEKMQ (reference sequence). Trimming took 1 base from V and 1 from J, leaving 4 bases between them. The CDR3 DNA follows: TGTGCCAGCAGCTTAGTGGGGAACACCGGGGAGCTGTTTTTT. Translation gives CASSLVGNTGELFF.

In this sample, this clone turned up once. The chain has TRBV4-2 and TRBJ1-4; a possible D gene is TRBD1 (5 bases). The CDR3 runs to 18 residues. Germline lookup yields CDR1 LGHNA and CDR2 YNFKEQ. The V end was cut by 0 bases, the J end by 4 bases, with 18 bases between. DNA for the CDR3: TGTGCCAGCAGCCAAGATCTCCTCCGAGGGACTATTAATGAAAAACTGTTTTTT. Amino acids: CASSQDLLRGTINEKLFF.